The rows below give T cell receptor beta chains drawn from one sample of a study of cytomegalovirus exposure and HLA in healthy donors. Assay used: immunoSEQ multiplex PCR; TCRdb lists only in-frame clones, some missing. Of more than 65,000 clones listed, roughly 96% are singletons. Input material: PBMCs. All receptors derive from a woman between 18 and 30 years old in good health and CMV-seronegative. Both conserved end residues are part of each CDR3. The D gene is left open where the match is weak. Clone size is not always given. Where it is, it says once, few, many or a class for expanded clones.

J gene | clone size | V gene | D gene | CDR3 protein | CDR3 DNA
TRBJ2-1 | NA | TRBV2 | NA | CASTAASYSYNEQFF | TGTGCCAGCACGGCGGCCTCTTACTCCTACAATGAGCAGTTCTTC
TRBJ2-2 | NA | TRBV7-6 | TRBD1 | CASSLEGQGLRELFF | TGTGCCAGCAGCTTAGAGGGACAGGGCTTGAGGGAGCTGTTTTTT
TRBJ1-3 | NA | TRBV6-6 | NA | CASRTMGGDGNTIYF | TGTGCCAGCAGAACCATGGGAGGGGATGGAAACACCATATATTTT
TRBJ2-5 | NA | TRBV7-9 | TRBD1 | CASSLEGQLGETQYF | TGTGCCAGCAGCTTAGAGGGACAGCTGGGGGAGACCCAGTACTTC
TRBJ2-7 | once | TRBV18 | NA | CASSRTLKSGEQYF | TGTGCCAGCTCACGAACACTAAAGTCGGGCGAGCAGTACTTC
TRBJ2-3 | NA | TRBV7-2 | TRBD2 | CASSLVAGVVSTDTQYF | TGTGCCAGCAGCTTAGTGGCGGGAGTGGTGAGCACAGATACGCAGTATTTT
TRBJ2-2 | NA | TRBV9 | TRBD2 | CASTPGAGGTGELFF | TGTGCCAGCACGCCGGGAGCGGGAGGCACCGGGGAGCTGTTTTTT
TRBJ1-5 | NA | TRBV19 | TRBD1 | CASSIGTGDSNQPQHF | TGTGCCAGTAGTATAGGGACAGGGGATAGCAATCAGCCCCAGCATTTT
TRBJ2-7 | NA | TRBV5-6 | NA | CASSQLYEQYF | TGTGCCAGCAGCCAACTCTACGAGCAGTACTTC
TRBJ1-6 | once | TRBV5-5 | NA | CASSLGAGGIISPLHF | TGTGCCAGCAGCTTGGGGGCGGGGGGAATCATTTCACCCCTCCACTTT
TRBJ2-6 | NA | TRBV7-9 | TRBD1 | CASSSTRDRGSSGANVLTF | TGTGCCAGCAGCTCAACCCGGGACAGGGGCAGCTCTGGGGCCAACGTCCTGACTTTC